The 18 T cell receptor beta chains given below trace back to one sample, sequenced in a study of cytomegalovirus exposure and HLA in healthy donors. TCRdb's copy holds only in-frame clones and misses some; the assay was immunoSEQ multiplex PCR. The table has roughly 56,000 clones, just under 95% seen once. The sample was PBMCs. The origin of the receptors is a man between 18 and 29 years old in good health and CMV-seronegative.

The rearrangement uses TRBV2 and TRBJ1-2, with TRBD1 as a possible D gene (5 bases). CDR1 SNHLY and CDR2 FYNNEI come from the germline V gene. V lost 8 bases, J lost 0 bases, and 16 bases lay in between. This CDR3 region has 15 residues. The CDR3 reads CASPSGGIANYGYTF. The CDR3, as DNA: TGTGCCAGCCCTTCGGGGGGGATAGCTAACTATGGCTACACCTTC.

This chain links TRBV7-9 with TRBJ2-1, with TRBD2 as a possible D gene (6 bases). The germline CDR1 and CDR2 sequences are SEHNR and FQNEAQ (reference sequence). This CDR3 is built from 14 residues. The germline V and J ends were trimmed by 5 bases and 3 bases, with 11 bases remaining between them. CDR3 DNA sequence: TGTGCCAGCAGCCTGGAGCGGGTCTACAATGAGCAGTTCTTC. Protein sequence: CASSLERVYNEQFF.

The chain is built from TRBV15 and TRBJ2-7; 7 bases line up with TRBD1. Germline V gene sequence: CDR1 LNHNV, CDR2 YYDKDF (reference sequence). The CDR3 runs 15 residues. Losses at the gene ends were 0 bases for V and 1 base for J; bases not matched to a gene: 3. CDR3 protein: CATSRETGFSYEQYF. CDR3 sequence (DNA): TGTGCCACCAGCAGAGAGACAGGGTTTTCCTACGAGCAGTACTTC.

This clone appeared a few times. This chain links TRBV6-5 with TRBJ1-1; no firm D call. In germline, CDR1 is MNHEY, CDR2 SVGAGI. This CDR3 is built from 13 residues. Trimming stripped 6 bases from V and 1 base from J, with 9 bases between. The CDR3 bases are TGTGCCAGCAGCCGGAGGGCGAACACTGAAGCTTTCTTT. This codes for CASSRRANTEAFF.

The chain's CDR3 is CASSQENGRGNTF. DNA of the CDR3: TGCGCCAGCAGCCAAGAAAACGGCAGGGGGAACACCTTC. The chain employs TRBV4-3 and TRBJ1-2; TRBD1 aligns across 7 bases. With V trimmed by 0 bases and J by 12 bases, 7 bases remained unmatched. Germline values: CDR1 LGHNA, CDR2 YSLEER. The CDR3 covers 13 residues.

The chain employs TRBV19 and TRBJ1-1; D unresolved. V lost 2 bases, J lost 1 base, and 8 bases lay in between. The CDR3 length is 14 residues. The germline V gene has CDR1 LNHDA and CDR2 SQIVND (reference sequence). CDR3 region: CASSIWPTNTEAFF. The CDR3 DNA follows: TGTGCCAGTAGTATATGGCCAACGAACACTGAAGCTTTCTTT.

The genes are TRBV6-5 and TRBJ2-3; D unresolved. CDR3 length: 14 residues. Germline V lookup: CDR1 MNHEY, CDR2 SVGAGI. Trimming removed 6 bases at V and 0 bases at J, with 10 bases between. The CDR3 DNA follows: TGTGCCAGCAGGGCAGACACTAGCACAGATACGCAGTATTTT. Protein product: CASRADTSTDTQYF.

The V and J genes are TRBV7-2 and TRBJ2-1, with D uncertain. V lost 7 bases to trimming and J lost 10 bases, with 11 bases between them. Per germline, CDR1 SGHTA and CDR2 FQGNSA. CDR3 length equals 11 residues. The DNA for the CDR3 is TGTGCCAGCATATTAAATATAGAGCAGTTCTTC. It codes for CASILNIEQFF.

This clone was seen once. The chain uses TRBV7-9 and TRBJ2-5, with 7 bases matching TRBD1. Unmatched junction bases numbered 7, after V lost 4 bases and J lost 2 bases. The CDR3 spans 15 residues. In germline, CDR1 is SEHNR, CDR2 FQNEAQ (reference sequence). CDR3 amino acids: CASSSTGTAQETQYF. The CDR3 coding sequence is TGTGCCAGCAGCTCAACCGGGACAGCTCAAGAGACCCAGTACTTC.

The chain carries TRBV28 and TRBJ2-5, with D maybe TRBD1 (5 bases). Germline values: CDR1 MDHEN, CDR2 SYDVKM. The CDR3 spans 10 residues. CDR3 nucleotide sequence: TGTATAACAGGAGAAGAGACCCAGTACTTC. This translates into CITGEETQYF.

This clone was detected once. The chain has TRBV12-5 and TRBJ2-1; 7 bases are shared with TRBD2. CDR3 length: 13 amino acids. Unmatched junction bases numbered 5, after V lost 5 bases and J lost 7 bases. CDR1 is LGHNT and CDR2 is FRNRAP in the germline V gene. This CDR3 is CASGAPGGNEQFF. The CDR3 region has the DNA TGTGCTAGTGGTGCCCCCGGGGGGAATGAGCAGTTCTTC.

The chain couples TRBV27 to TRBJ2-5, with a tentative D call TRBD1 (5 bases). The CDR3 consists of 15 residues. Trimming took off 5 bases at V and 2 bases at J, with 15 bases between the two ends. CDR1 and CDR2 (germline): MNHEY, SMNVEV (reference sequence). The CDR3 loop is CASSPGLLDQETQYF. The CDR3 DNA follows: TGTGCCAGCAGTCCAGGGCTTCTGGATCAAGAGACCCAGTACTTC.

The V gene is TRBV19, the J gene TRBJ2-3, with 11 nucleotides matching TRBD2. Germline loops: CDR1 LNHDA, CDR2 SQIVND (reference sequence). The CDR3 runs 17 residues. Trimming cost V 3 bases and J 2 bases; bases outside gene matches: 7. The CDR3 here is CASSIWGTSGSTDTQYF. The CDR3 region has the DNA TGTGCCAGTAGTATCTGGGGGACTAGCGGCTCCACAGATACGCAGTATTTT.

The CDR3 sequence: CASSLTSNEQFF. The CDR3 bases are TGTGCCAGCAGCTTAACCAGCAATGAGCAGTTCTTC. The chain employs TRBV13 and TRBJ2-1; D is unclear. V was trimmed by 2 bases and J by 6 bases, leaving 5 bases between them. CDR3 length equals 12 residues. Per germline, CDR1 PRHDT and CDR2 FYEKMQ (reference sequence).

The V and J genes are TRBV7-9 and TRBJ2-5; D possibly corresponds to TRBD1 (5 bases). CDR1 SEHNR and CDR2 FQNEAQ come from the germline V gene (reference sequence). CDR3 size: 13 residues. Trimming removed 6 bases at V and 3 bases at J, with 11 bases between. The CDR3 DNA follows: TGTGCCAGCAGGGACATGGTTAAAGAGACCCAGTACTTC. This translates into CASRDMVKETQYF.

The chain employs TRBV11-2 and TRBJ2-5; TRBD2 matches 11 bases. Losses at the gene ends were 3 bases for V and 5 bases for J; bases not matched to a gene: 5. The germline V gene has CDR1 SGHAT and CDR2 FQNNGV. This CDR3 is built from 15 residues. Here the CDR3 DNA reads TGTGCCAGCAGCTTCGAGACTAGCGGGATCGAGACCCAGTACTTC. This translates into CASSFETSGIETQYF.

This chain joins TRBV27 and TRBJ2-3; 11 nucleotides line up with TRBD2. CDR3 length equals 18 residues. The V gene's germline CDR1 is MNHEY and CDR2 SMNVEV (reference sequence). The trim removed 0 bases at V and 2 bases at J, leaving 7 bases unmatched. The CDR3: CASSLSAGSGRATDTQYF. The CDR3 DNA sequence: TGTGCCAGCAGTTTATCCGCGGGTAGCGGGAGGGCCACAGATACGCAGTATTTT.

This chain uses TRBV11-2 with TRBJ2-7; D may be TRBD2 (6 bases). CDR1 SGHAT and CDR2 FQNNGV come from the germline V gene. The CDR3 loop spans 15 amino acids. V was shortened by 1 base and J by 2 bases, with 12 bases between the two germline ends. CDR3 protein: CASSLGDLGAYEQYF. The CDR3 nucleotides are TGTGCCAGCAGCTTAGGGGACTTGGGGGCCTACGAGCAGTACTTC.